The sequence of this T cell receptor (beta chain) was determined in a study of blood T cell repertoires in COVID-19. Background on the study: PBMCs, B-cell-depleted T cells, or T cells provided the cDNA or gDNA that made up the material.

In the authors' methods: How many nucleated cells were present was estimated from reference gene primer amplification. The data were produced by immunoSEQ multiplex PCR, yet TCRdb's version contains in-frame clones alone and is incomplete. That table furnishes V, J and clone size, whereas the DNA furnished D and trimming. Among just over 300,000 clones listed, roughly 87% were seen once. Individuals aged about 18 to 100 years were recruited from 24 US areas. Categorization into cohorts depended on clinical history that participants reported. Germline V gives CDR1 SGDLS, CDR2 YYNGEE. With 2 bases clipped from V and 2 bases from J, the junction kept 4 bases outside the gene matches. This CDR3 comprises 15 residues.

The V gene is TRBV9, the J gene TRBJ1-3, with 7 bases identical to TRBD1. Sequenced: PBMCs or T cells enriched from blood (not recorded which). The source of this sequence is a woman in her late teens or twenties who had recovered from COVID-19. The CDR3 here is CASSVTDRTGNTIYF. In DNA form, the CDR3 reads TGTGCCAGCAGCGTGACGGACAGGACTGGAAACACCATATATTTT.